These T cell receptor beta chains were read from a single sample in a study of blood T cell repertoires in COVID-19. Here immunoSEQ multiplex PCR was the method, and the copy in TCRdb shows in-frame clones only, minus some. The sample carries about 200,000 clones, around 90% recorded once. Sequencing was performed on peripheral blood. Every receptor here comes from a man in his 60s with active or convalescent COVID-19. CDR3s include the opening cysteine and the closing phenylalanine or tryptophan. Fields, in order: clone size, D gene, J gene, V gene, CDR3 DNA, CDR3 protein. The D gene is left open where the match is weak. Size is stated for part of the rows, as once, few or many counts, or as a class when the clone is expanded.

clone_size: .; d_call: .; j_call: TRBJ1-1; v_call: TRBV6-5; cdr3_nt: TGTGCCAGCAGTTACTCGCGCCTGAACACTGAAGCTTTCTTT; cdr3_aa: CASSYSRLNTEAFF
clone_size: .; d_call: .; j_call: TRBJ2-3; v_call: TRBV2; cdr3_nt: TGTGCCAGCAGCTTGCGAGATACGCAGTATTTT; cdr3_aa: CASSLRDTQYF
clone_size: once; d_call: .; j_call: TRBJ1-2; v_call: TRBV12-3/TRBV12-4; cdr3_nt: TGTGCCAGCAGGAAGGGGCCTAACTATGGCTACACCTTC; cdr3_aa: CASRKGPNYGYTF
clone_size: .; d_call: .; j_call: TRBJ1-6; v_call: TRBV7-9; cdr3_nt: TGTGCCAGCAGCTTAGGGACAAGAAATTCACCCCTCCACTTT; cdr3_aa: CASSLGTRNSPLHF
clone_size: .; d_call: .; j_call: TRBJ1-6; v_call: TRBV3-1/TRBV3-2; cdr3_nt: TGTGCCAGCAGCCAAGAGGAGGGGTCACCCCTCCACTTT; cdr3_aa: CASSQEEGSPLHF
clone_size: .; d_call: .; j_call: TRBJ1-2; v_call: TRBV12-5; cdr3_nt: TGTGCTAGTGGTTTTTGGGGAGTGTATGGCTACACCTTC; cdr3_aa: CASGFWGVYGYTF
clone_size: .; d_call: .; j_call: TRBJ1-1; v_call: TRBV12-3/TRBV12-4; cdr3_nt: TGTGCCAGCAGCATGAACACTGAAGCTTTCTTT; cdr3_aa: CASSMNTEAFF
clone_size: .; d_call: .; j_call: TRBJ1-2; v_call: TRBV6-5; cdr3_nt: TGTGCCAGCACGACAGGTGGGCAGCGAGGCTACACCTTC; cdr3_aa: CASTTGGQRGYTF
clone_size: .; d_call: .; j_call: TRBJ2-7; v_call: TRBV23-1; cdr3_nt: TGCGCCAGCAGTCAATCGAAAGTGACGGAGAGTTACGAGCAGTACTTC; cdr3_aa: CASSQSKVTESYEQYF
clone_size: once; d_call: TRBD1; j_call: TRBJ2-3; v_call: TRBV5-1; cdr3_nt: TGCGCCAGCACCACCGGGACAGGGTACACAGATACGCAGTATTTT; cdr3_aa: CASTTGTGYTDTQYF
clone_size: .; d_call: TRBD1; j_call: TRBJ1-2; v_call: TRBV29-1; cdr3_nt: TGCAGCGTGAGGACAGGGGGGGACTATGGCTACACCTTC; cdr3_aa: CSVRTGGDYGYTF